One and the same sample provided the 20 T cell receptor beta chains below, sequenced in a study. One entry per CDR3 protein, called by TCRdb with MiXCR from the RT-PCR reads. The table lists more than 600,000 distinct CDR3 sequences, 13% to 15% of them singletons. Sequenced input: memory CD4+ T cells from blood. The receptors originated from a female donor in good health, serving as a healthy control.

This clonotype was counted only a few times. The rearrangement links TRBV20-1 to TRBJ1-2; 8 positions match TRBD1. From germline, CDR1 is DFQATT and CDR2 SNEGSKA (reference sequence). The CDR3 has 13 residues. V lost 6 bases and J lost 4; bases outside the gene matches: 7. CDR3: CSARQGSFYGYTF. CDR3 coding DNA: TGCAGTGCCCGACAGGGGTCCTTCTATGGCTACACCTTC.

The rearrangement links TRBV5-1 to TRBJ2-2; 10 nucleotides line up with TRBD1. V gave up 5 bases and J gave up 4 bases; unmatched junction bases: 8. The CDR3 runs to 16 residues. The germline V gene has CDR1 SGHRS and CDR2 YFSETQ. The CDR3 nucleotides read TGCGCCAGCAGGTCGACAGGGGGCGCAAGCACCGGGGAGCTGTTTTTT. It is translated as CASRSTGGASTGELFF. Full variable domain (outside the CDR3, taken from reference TRBV5-1 and TRBJ2-2): KAGVTQTPRYLIKTRGQQVTLSCSPISGHRSVSWYQQTPGQGLQFLFEYFSETQRNKGNFPGRFSGRQFSNSRSEMNVSTLELGDSALYLCASRSTGGASTGELFFGEGSRLTVL.

This clonotype was counted a few times. The genes are TRBV5-8 and TRBJ2-3; 8 nucleotides align to TRBD1. The CDR3 runs 19 residues. V gave up 4 bases and J gave up 2 bases; unmatched junction bases: 18. Germline loops: CDR1 SGHTS, CDR2 YDEGEE. CDR3 loop: CASSVIQGAWVILTDTQYF. The CDR3 nucleotides read TGTGCCAGCAGCGTAATCCAGGGGGCCTGGGTAATCCTCACAGATACGCAGTATTTT.

This clonotype was detected many times. J is TRBJ2-7 and V is TRBV4-3; unclear D gene. Germline V CDR1 and CDR2: LGHNA, YSLEER. The CDR3 length is 14 residues. V lost 0 bases to trimming and J lost 4 bases, with 10 bases between them. CDR3 sequence: CASSQEHRKYEQYF. The CDR3 DNA reads as TGCGCCAGCAGCCAAGAGCACAGAAAGTACGAGCAGTACTTC.

The chain is built from TRBV7-9 and TRBJ1-2, with TRBD1 matching 7 bases. CDR3 size: 14 residues. Germline CDR1 is SEHNR and CDR2 is FQNEAQ (reference sequence). Trimming removed 8 bases from V and 6 bases from J; junction bases left unmatched: 12. CDR3 coding DNA: TGTGCCAGCGGGGAGAGAGGGGGCGAGGATGGCTACACCTTC. It translates to CASGERGGEDGYTF.

The rearrangement uses TRBV6-5 and TRBJ2-2, with D possibly matching TRBD1 (5 bases). The germline V gene has CDR1 MNHEY and CDR2 SVGAGI. The CDR3 is made up of 17 amino acids. V lost 6 bases, J lost 3 bases, and 20 bases lay in between. The CDR3 reads CASRSRVGQAHTGELFF. In DNA form, the CDR3 reads TGTGCCAGCAGGTCCCGGGTGGGGCAGGCCCACACCGGGGAGCTGTTTTTT.

The rearrangement uses TRBV7-7 and TRBJ1-4, with TRBD1 identical over 8 bases. Germline CDR1 SSHAT, CDR2 FNYEAQ (reference sequence). This CDR3 is built from 13 residues. V was pared by 5 bases and J by 8 bases, with 4 bases of the junction left unmatched. For the CDR3, the DNA is TGTGCCAGCAGCCAAGGACAGGGAGAAAAACTGTTTTTT. Its protein is CASSQGQGEKLFF. The full variable domain, its missing parts supplied by reference TRBV7-7 and TRBJ1-4, is GAGVSQSPRYKVTKRGQDVTLRCDPISSHATLYWYQQALGQGPEFLTYFNYEAQPDKSGLPSDRFSAERPEGSISTLTIQRTEQRDSAMYRCASSQGQGEKLFFGSGTQLSVL.

Many counts were recorded for this clonotype. At one boundary the junction diverges from the germline segment, which might be a read error. J is TRBJ2-1 and V is TRBV4-3; D possibly corresponds to TRBD1 (6 bases). The germline V gene has CDR1 LGHNA and CDR2 YSLEER. The CDR3 runs to 13 residues. Here the CDR3 reads CASSQKDSAERFF. Here the CDR3 DNA reads TGCGCCAGCAGCCAAAAGGACAGTGCAGAGCGGTTCTTC.

The rearrangement joins TRBV12-5 to TRBJ2-2, with 10 bases that match TRBD2. Looked up from germline, CDR1 is LGHNT and CDR2 is FRNRAP. This CDR3 is 13 amino acids long. J was trimmed by 7 bases and V by 6 bases; bases with no gene match: 2. DNA of the CDR3: TGTGCTAGTGGAAGACTAGCGGGCGGGGAGCTGTTTTTT. Protein sequence: CASGRLAGGELFF.

The sample holds many counts of this clonotype. V and J are TRBV20-1 and TRBJ2-1, with unresolved D. Per germline, CDR1 DFQATT and CDR2 SNEGSKA (reference sequence). This CDR3 contains 12 residues. V gave up 3 bases and J gave up 3 bases, with 6 bases separating them. CDR3 residues: CSASRDYNEQFF. The CDR3 DNA reads TGCAGTGCTAGCCGAGACTACAATGAGCAGTTCTTC.

The chain's CDR3 is CASSLTLNPREAYEQYF. CDR3 bases: TGTGCCAGCAGCTTAACACTTAACCCTAGGGAGGCCTACGAGCAGTACTTC. V usage is TRBV7-3 and J usage is TRBJ2-7; D possibly corresponds to TRBD2 (6 bases). Trimming cost V 0 bases and J 2 bases, with 17 bases left between them. The CDR3 contains 17 residues. Germline-derived CDR1 and CDR2 are SGHTA and FQGTGA.

This clonotype was seen only a few times. The chain has TRBV7-2 and TRBJ2-2; D might be TRBD2 (5 bases). CDR3 length: 12 residues. CDR1 and CDR2 from the germline V gene are SGHTA and FQGNSA. Trimming shortened V by 5 bases and J by 6 bases, and 7 bases separated the two germline ends. The CDR3 protein is CASSRSAGELFF. As DNA, the CDR3 is TGTGCCAGCAGCCGTAGCGCCGGGGAGCTGTTTTTT.

J is TRBJ2-1 and V is TRBV20-1, with 8 bases identical to TRBD2. Trimming took 6 bases from V and 1 from J; bases not matched to a gene: 8. Germline values: CDR1 DFQATT, CDR2 SNEGSKA (reference sequence). This CDR3 is built from 15 residues. CDR3 in amino acids: CSANTGTSSYNEQFF. In DNA, the CDR3 is TGCAGTGCAAATACCGGGACTAGTTCCTACAATGAGCAGTTCTTC.

This clonotype was counted ten times or more. The rearrangement uses TRBV5-1 and TRBJ1-5; D might be TRBD1 (5 bases). With 4 bases removed from V and 4 bases from J, the gap between germline ends came to 15 bases. This CDR3 spans 15 amino acids. The germline gives CDR1 SGHRS, CDR2 YFSETQ. The CDR3 nucleotides are TGCGCCAGCAGCCGTGAGGGGTTCAATAATCAGCCCCAGCATTTT. It encodes CASSREGFNNQPQHF. The complete variable domain, with remaining parts taken from reference TRBV5-1 and TRBJ1-5, reads KAGVTQTPRYLIKTRGQQVTLSCSPISGHRSVSWYQQTPGQGLQFLFEYFSETQRNKGNFPGRFSGRQFSNSRSEMNVSTLELGDSALYLCASSREGFNNQPQHFGDGTRLSIL.

This clonotype has a count of ten or more. The chain is built from TRBV24-1 and TRBJ2-2; TRBD1 matches 10 bases. This CDR3 has 15 residues. Germline V gene lookup returns CDR1 KGHDR and CDR2 SFDVKD. J was trimmed by 5 bases and V by 5 bases; bases with no gene match: 4. The CDR3 sequence: CATSATGQGTGELFF. In DNA form, the CDR3 reads TGTGCCACCAGTGCTACGGGACAGGGGACCGGGGAGCTGTTTTTT.

This clonotype was detected ten times or more. J is TRBJ2-5 and V is TRBV6-5; D gene unclear. The CDR3 has 12 residues. V lost 2 bases, J lost 6 bases, and 7 bases lay in between. Germline V gene lookup returns CDR1 MNHEY and CDR2 SVGAGI. The CDR3 region has the DNA TGTGCCAGCAGTTACCCCTGGAAGACCCAGTACTTC. Translating it yields CASSYPWKTQYF.

This clonotype was counted at least ten times. The V and J genes are TRBV5-1 and TRBJ2-7; unclear D gene. Trimming stripped 0 bases from V and 5 bases from J, with 6 bases between. This CDR3 spans 12 amino acids. Germline V gene sequence: CDR1 SGHRS, CDR2 YFSETQ. CDR3 sequence reads: CASSLGLNEQYF. The CDR3 DNA is TGCGCCAGCAGCTTGGGGCTTAACGAGCAGTACTTC. Combining the CDR3 with reference TRBV5-1 and TRBJ2-7 gives the whole variable domain KAGVTQTPRYLIKTRGQQVTLSCSPISGHRSVSWYQQTPGQGLQFLFEYFSETQRNKGNFPGRFSGRQFSNSRSEMNVSTLELGDSALYLCASSLGLNEQYFGPGTRLTVT.

This clonotype was observed at least ten times. For the CDR3, the DNA is TGCAGTGCTAGACGTGGACAGGGCCGCACAGATACGCAGTATTTT. It codes for CSARRGQGRTDTQYF. The chain has TRBV20-1 and TRBJ2-3; TRBD1 aligns across 8 bases. This CDR3 contains 15 residues. J lost 1 base, V lost 2 bases, and 5 bases had no gene match. The germline V gene encodes CDR1 DFQATT and CDR2 SNEGSKA (reference sequence).

The CDR3 sequence is CASSWGGAKSEAFF. CDR3 DNA sequence: TGTGCCAGCAGCTGGGGGGGGGCCAAAAGCGAAGCTTTCTTT. The genes are TRBV7-2 and TRBJ1-1; tentative D call: TRBD1 (6 bases). CDR3 size: 14 residues. CDR1 is SGHTA, CDR2 FQGNSA, per germline. Trimming removed 4 bases from V and 8 bases from J, with 17 bases in between.

In this sample, this clonotype turned up many times. This chain uses TRBV29-1 with TRBJ1-1, with 9 nucleotides matching TRBD1. CDR1 and CDR2 (germline): SQVTM, ANQGSEA. The length of the CDR3 is 14 residues. Trimming took 6 bases from V and 1 from J; bases not matched to a gene: 6. The CDR3 coding sequence is TGCAGCGTGACAAGGACAGGGGCGAACACTGAAGCTTTCTTT. Translation gives CSVTRTGANTEAFF.